This TCR beta chain stems from a study of metastatic and nonmetastatic thyroid tumors. Study-wide context: Samples came from malignant and benign thyroid patients, and repertoires were compared across blood and tumor or nodule tissue.

Study observations and caveats: Malignant tumors reportedly showed significantly higher TCR beta diversity than benign nodules in both blood and tumor.

Original handling: For papillary thyroid cancer, a distant-metastasis classifier was constructed from CDR3 differences observed across clinicopathological groups. TCRdb reprocessed the PCR reads via MiXCR. TCRdb, not the authors, supplied the V and J calls. The data hold about 35,000 clones, with roughly a fifth observed a single time. No patient received treatment before thyroid surgery. Trimming took off 0 bases at V and 0 bases at J, with 8 bases between the two ends. This CDR3 region has 14 residues. CDR1 and CDR2 from the germline V gene are SQVTM and ANQGSEA. This clone has just a few counts. No antigen is known for it.

The chain employs TRBV29-1 and TRBJ1-2, with D unresolved. Sequences were obtained from blood. The clonotype was recovered from a female donor with papillary thyroid cancer or a benign thyroid nodule (not recorded which). Some clones in this sample may be carry-over from other donors' samples. The CDR3 nucleotides are TGCAGCGTTGAAGAGGAAGCCACTAACTATGGCTACACCTTC. Translation gives CSVEEEATNYGYTF. Filled out from reference TRBV29-1 and TRBJ1-2, the complete variable domain reads SAVISQKPSRDICQRGTSLTIQCQVDSQVTMMFWYRQQPGQSLTLIATANQGSEATYESGFVIDKFPISRPNLTFSTLTVSNMSPEDSSIYLCSVEEEATNYGYTFGSGTRLTVV.